This record covers a single T cell receptor beta chain. V lost 5 bases, J lost 5 bases, and 7 bases stayed unmatched. The CDR3 totals 15 residues. Germline lookup yields CDR1 SGHTA and CDR2 FQGNSA. This sample was taken from a study of blood T cell repertoires in COVID-19. Under the authors' procedure: Estimation of nucleated cell counts was performed using reference gene primer amplification. This table comes from immunoSEQ multiplex PCR, and its TCRdb copy is limited to in-frame clones, with some not included. Clone size and the V and J calls come from that table; the DNA yielded D and trimming. The data show about 280,000 clones, 85% to 90% seen once.

The sequence derives from a man aged 40-49 years with acute or convalescent COVID-19. The chain combines TRBV7-2 with TRBJ1-5; 9 bases fit TRBD1. The sample was peripheral blood. CDR3 in DNA: TGTGCCAGCAGCCAATACACAGGGGGCTATCAGCCCCAGCATTTT. It translates to CASSQYTGGYQPQHF.